The 2 T cell receptor beta chains reported below all come from one sample, sequenced in a study of human T cells and chemical hapten exposure. TCRdb recomputed calls from the RACE reads with MiXCR, one row per CDR3 protein. The sample contains around 380,000 distinct CDR3 sequences, 5.5% of which appear only once. Time point of the sample: pre-sensitization, week 0. Treatment noted: therapeutic diphenylcyclopropenone sensitization with weekly scalp DPC. The sequencing used whole blood, collected in connection with sensitization to the hapten diphenylcyclopropenone (DPC). All receptors derive from a woman between 18 and 30 years old with alopecia areata. Some clones in this sample may be carry-over from other donors' samples.

There are many counts of this clonotype. The V gene is TRBV20-1, the J gene TRBJ2-3, with D perhaps matching TRBD2 (5 bases). CDR3 length: 13 residues. The ends were cut back, 6 bases at V and 4 bases at J, with 14 bases in the middle. Germline V gene data show CDR1 as DFQATT and CDR2 as SNEGSKA (reference sequence). The CDR3 sequence is CSAPQGSADTQYF. The CDR3 DNA reads as TGCAGTGCGCCACAAGGGAGCGCAGATACGCAGTATTTT.

This clonotype came up a few times. This chain uses TRBV6-1 with TRBJ1-5, with D hard to call. This CDR3 spans 12 amino acids. Trimming left V 6 bases short and J 4 bases short, with 7 bases between. Germline-derived CDR1 and CDR2 are MNHNS and SASEGT. Written as DNA, the CDR3 is TGTGCCAGCAGAGATATTAATCAGCCCCAGCATTTT. It specifies CASRDINQPQHF.